This T cell receptor (beta chain) was captured by sequencing in a study of T-cell memory formation after mild COVID-19. Study-wide background: Largely donor-specific TCR clusters were found.

TCRdb independently ran MiXCR on the 5' RACE reads; one entry per CDR3 protein. The sample shows around 340,000 distinct CDR3 sequences, approximately 14% of them seen only once. CDR1 and CDR2 from the germline V gene are SGHVS and FNYEAQ. The CDR3 is 16 residues long. Trimming pared 5 bases from V and 0 bases from J, leaving 14 bases between. The study's findings and limits: Clonal second-wave expansions that peaked on day 37 had unconfirmed SARS-CoV-2 specificity. Memory cells collected pre-infection included some clones that later responded, suggesting cross-reactive memory joined. From day 15 to 85, contracting clones were balanced between CD4 and CD8, whereas later expanders leaned toward CD4+.

For this clonotype: Its antigen remains unidentified.

The sequencing sample was made of PBMCs or a T cell subset sorted from them (not recorded which). The sequence was collected from a man aged 18 to 30 who had mild COVID-19 (a few samples of this study predate the infection). Cell type and time point are not known. The V and J genes are TRBV7-6 and TRBJ2-1, with a weak D call TRBD2 (6 bases). The CDR3 loop is CASSRRSGVSYNEQFF. The DNA for the CDR3 is TGTGCCAGCAGCCGGCGGTCGGGGGTCTCCTACAATGAGCAGTTCTTC.